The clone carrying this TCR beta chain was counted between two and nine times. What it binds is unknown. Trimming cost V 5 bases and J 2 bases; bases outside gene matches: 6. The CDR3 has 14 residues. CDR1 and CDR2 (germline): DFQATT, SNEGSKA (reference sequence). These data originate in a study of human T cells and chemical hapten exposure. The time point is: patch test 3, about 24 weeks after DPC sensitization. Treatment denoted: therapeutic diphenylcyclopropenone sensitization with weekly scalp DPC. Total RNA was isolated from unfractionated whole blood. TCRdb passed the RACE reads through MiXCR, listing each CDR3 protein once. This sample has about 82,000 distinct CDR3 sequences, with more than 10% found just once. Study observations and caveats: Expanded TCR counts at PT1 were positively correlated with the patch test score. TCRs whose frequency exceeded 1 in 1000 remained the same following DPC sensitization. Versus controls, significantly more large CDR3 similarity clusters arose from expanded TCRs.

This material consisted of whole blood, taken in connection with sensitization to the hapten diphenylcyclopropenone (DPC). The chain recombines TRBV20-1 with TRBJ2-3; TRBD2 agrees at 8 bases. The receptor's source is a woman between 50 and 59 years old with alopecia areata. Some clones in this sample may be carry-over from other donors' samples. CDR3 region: CSAATSGYTDTQYF. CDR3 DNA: TGCAGTGCTGCAACTAGCGGATACACAGATACGCAGTATTTT.